These T cell receptor beta chains were read from a single sample in a study of blood T cell repertoires in COVID-19. Clones were read by immunoSEQ multiplex PCR, and TCRdb kept only the in-frame ones, dropping some. The sample contains about 180,000 clones, 75% to 90% of which appear only once. The sample taken for sequencing was peripheral blood. The receptor set was obtained from a human donor with active or convalescent COVID-19. The donor label of this sample is uncertain. CDR3s include the opening cysteine and the closing phenylalanine or tryptophan. Clone size is stated in some rows and not others, as once, few, many or a class when expanded.

clone_size: -; v_call: TRBV5-6; j_call: TRBJ1-4; cdr3_aa: CASSPTVGKLFF
clone_size: few; v_call: TRBV5-1; j_call: TRBJ2-7; cdr3_aa: CASSFAGPPGEQYF
clone_size: -; v_call: TRBV7-2; j_call: TRBJ1-3; cdr3_aa: CASSLVVTPSGNTIYF
clone_size: -; v_call: TRBV7-8; j_call: TRBJ1-4; cdr3_aa: CASSRDRHEKLFF
clone_size: -; v_call: TRBV6-1; j_call: TRBJ1-1; cdr3_aa: CASSELTGADTEAFF
clone_size: -; v_call: TRBV6-5; j_call: TRBJ2-3; cdr3_aa: CASRWGVLSADTQYF
clone_size: -; v_call: TRBV6-5; j_call: TRBJ1-2; cdr3_aa: CASVDRLNYGYTF
clone_size: -; v_call: TRBV19; j_call: TRBJ1-1; cdr3_aa: CASSMLGDTEAFF
clone_size: -; v_call: TRBV9; j_call: TRBJ2-3; cdr3_aa: CASSVRGDTGPDTQYF
clone_size: -; v_call: TRBV5-1; j_call: TRBJ1-1; cdr3_aa: CASSRDRQNTEAFF
clone_size: -; v_call: TRBV9; j_call: TRBJ2-3; cdr3_aa: CASSVDTRVADTQYF
clone_size: -; v_call: TRBV5-5; j_call: TRBJ2-1; cdr3_aa: CASSSDTGLPGGQFF
clone_size: -; v_call: TRBV5-8; j_call: TRBJ2-7; cdr3_aa: CASSFRLAGIYEQYF
clone_size: -; v_call: TRBV2; j_call: TRBJ2-3; cdr3_aa: CASSEWASGTIISTDTQYF
clone_size: once; v_call: TRBV2; j_call: TRBJ1-6; cdr3_aa: CASSNDRGGNSPLHF
clone_size: -; v_call: TRBV4-1; j_call: TRBJ2-6; cdr3_aa: CASSQEGVVTGANVLTF
clone_size: -; v_call: TRBV21-1; j_call: TRBJ2-5; cdr3_aa: CASSPGGVDGTETQYF
clone_size: -; v_call: TRBV5-1; j_call: TRBJ2-4; cdr3_aa: CASSSSAGRLAKNIQYF
clone_size: -; v_call: TRBV5-1; j_call: TRBJ2-7; cdr3_aa: CASSLRLAYEQYF
clone_size: -; v_call: TRBV19; j_call: TRBJ1-3; cdr3_aa: CASSTNIRWGFSSGNTIYF
clone_size: few; v_call: TRBV28; j_call: TRBJ2-5; cdr3_aa: CASSPGSQETQYF
clone_size: -; v_call: TRBV30; j_call: TRBJ2-6; cdr3_aa: CAWSVTVSRSGANVLTF
clone_size: -; v_call: TRBV9; j_call: TRBJ1-3; cdr3_aa: CASSGGLGQRGGNTIYF
clone_size: -; v_call: TRBV25-1; j_call: TRBJ2-7; cdr3_aa: CATTGTGPSYEQYF
clone_size: -; v_call: TRBV5-8; j_call: TRBJ2-7; cdr3_aa: CASRQHPRVINEQYF
clone_size: -; v_call: TRBV7-2; j_call: TRBJ2-2; cdr3_aa: CASSYRTGDTGELFF
clone_size: -; v_call: TRBV6-4; j_call: TRBJ2-3; cdr3_aa: CASSGLAGGTDTQYF
clone_size: -; v_call: TRBV19; j_call: TRBJ1-4; cdr3_aa: CASSGETWEKLFF
clone_size: -; v_call: TRBV5-5; j_call: TRBJ1-3; cdr3_aa: CASSLFLQGSGNTIYF
clone_size: -; v_call: TRBV2; j_call: TRBJ2-1; cdr3_aa: CASSELTRRAGLDEQFF
clone_size: -; v_call: TRBV5-1; j_call: TRBJ2-5; cdr3_aa: CASSLGPAGGGETQYF
clone_size: -; v_call: TRBV30; j_call: TRBJ1-5; cdr3_aa: CAWRGISGGYQPQHF
clone_size: -; v_call: TRBV28; j_call: TRBJ2-3; cdr3_aa: CASSPVGRGDTQYF
clone_size: -; v_call: TRBV9; j_call: TRBJ2-1; cdr3_aa: CASSASGISYNEQFF
clone_size: -; v_call: TRBV6-5; j_call: TRBJ1-2; cdr3_aa: CASSPQTGNYGYTF
clone_size: -; v_call: TRBV19; j_call: TRBJ1-6; cdr3_aa: CASSISPGQGYLGSPLHF
clone_size: -; v_call: TRBV7-2; j_call: TRBJ2-7; cdr3_aa: CASSLSSDRGLYEQYF
clone_size: -; v_call: TRBV15; j_call: TRBJ2-3; cdr3_aa: CATSRDQRELDTQYF
clone_size: -; v_call: TRBV4-1; j_call: TRBJ2-7; cdr3_aa: CASSRNQVGTGGHEQYF
clone_size: -; v_call: TRBV28; j_call: TRBJ1-2; cdr3_aa: CASIGQGGYTF
clone_size: -; v_call: TRBV28; j_call: TRBJ1-1; cdr3_aa: CASSPGLNTEAFF
clone_size: -; v_call: TRBV6-2/TRBV6-3; j_call: TRBJ2-1; cdr3_aa: CASSYSSTDRNSYNEQFF
clone_size: once; v_call: TRBV7-3; j_call: TRBJ2-1; cdr3_aa: CASSLGGVAGPYNEQFF
clone_size: -; v_call: TRBV3-1/TRBV3-2; j_call: TRBJ1-1; cdr3_aa: CASRSQNTEAFF
clone_size: -; v_call: TRBV6-6; j_call: TRBJ2-3; cdr3_aa: CASSYSAAGGGDTQYF
clone_size: -; v_call: TRBV6-5; j_call: TRBJ2-7; cdr3_aa: CASSYSSDYEQYF
clone_size: -; v_call: TRBV3-1/TRBV3-2; j_call: TRBJ2-7; cdr3_aa: CASSQVGGGLREQYF
clone_size: -; v_call: TRBV7-2; j_call: TRBJ2-5; cdr3_aa: CASSLNFGETQYF
clone_size: -; v_call: TRBV18; j_call: TRBJ1-1; cdr3_aa: CASSPRDSMNTEAFF
clone_size: -; v_call: TRBV28; j_call: TRBJ2-3; cdr3_aa: CASSLCSAGTCTDTQYF
clone_size: -; v_call: TRBV2; j_call: TRBJ2-3; cdr3_aa: CASSGAGGLRTDTQYF
clone_size: -; v_call: TRBV6-1; j_call: TRBJ2-7; cdr3_aa: CASSDREGASYEQYF
clone_size: -; v_call: TRBV11-2; j_call: TRBJ2-7; cdr3_aa: CASSLGTASYEQYF
clone_size: few; v_call: TRBV28; j_call: TRBJ1-5; cdr3_aa: CASCWDREDRQEGQPQHF
clone_size: -; v_call: TRBV18; j_call: TRBJ2-5; cdr3_aa: CASSRDRDQETQYF